A selection of T cell receptor beta chains follows, all from one sample in a study of control samples from healthy donors and cancer patients. TCRdb keeps only in-frame clones here, not all; method: immunoSEQ multiplex PCR. The sample holds 200,000 or so clones, roughly 94% seen once. Sequencing was carried out using blood. Receptor source: a man aged 45-65 years in good health. Each CDR3 is given with its conserved first and last residue. A D gene is named only where the DNA matches it firmly. Clone size is shown for a subset of rows, as once, few, many or a class of expanded clone.

D: TRBD1
size: once
J: TRBJ1-4
V: TRBV19
DNA: TGTGCCAGTAGCCGCCCGGGACAGTCGAATGAAAAACTGTTTTTT
CDR3: CASSRPGQSNEKLFF

D: NA
size: NA
J: TRBJ1-5
V: TRBV15
DNA: TGTGCCACCAGCAGAGGGTCTGGGGGCGATCAGCCCCAGCATTTT
CDR3: CATSRGSGGDQPQHF

D: NA
size: NA
J: TRBJ2-1
V: TRBV5-1
DNA: TGCGCCAGCAGCCCGGTGTATTCGGGTAGGTACAATGAGCAGTTCTTC
CDR3: CASSPVYSGRYNEQFF

D: NA
size: NA
J: TRBJ1-2
V: TRBV12-3/TRBV12-4
DNA: TGTGCCAGCAGTTTTCAGAATAGCTACACCTTC
CDR3: CASSFQNSYTF

D: NA
size: NA
J: TRBJ2-3
V: TRBV5-5
DNA: TGTGCCAGCAGCTTGAATATCCTAGCTGCGATGGATACGCAGTATTTT
CDR3: CASSLNILAAMDTQYF

D: NA
size: NA
J: TRBJ2-5
V: TRBV2
DNA: TGTGCCGAGGGGCCGGGACGGCAAGAGACCCAGTACTTC
CDR3: CAEGPGRQETQYF

D: NA
size: NA
J: TRBJ1-4
V: TRBV10-2
DNA: TGCGCCAGCAGATCGAGGGGAGGGGGTAGTGAAAAACTGTTTTTT
CDR3: CASRSRGGGSEKLFF

D: TRBD2
size: NA
J: TRBJ2-3
V: TRBV5-4
DNA: TGTGCCAGCAGCTTGGAACTAGCGGGGGGGACAGATACGCAGTATTTT
CDR3: CASSLELAGGTDTQYF

D: NA
size: once
J: TRBJ1-3
V: TRBV10-1
DNA: TGCGCCAGCAGTGTAGGGGCTGGAAACACCATATATTTT
CDR3: CASSVGAGNTIYF

D: NA
size: NA
J: TRBJ1-1
V: TRBV28
DNA: TGTGCCAGCAGTCCCCCAGTCAGGGGCAACACTGAAGCTTTCTTT
CDR3: CASSPPVRGNTEAFF

D: TRBD1
size: once
J: TRBJ2-3
V: TRBV25-1
DNA: TGTGCCAGCAGTCGGACAGGTTTCACAGATACGCAGTATTTT
CDR3: CASSRTGFTDTQYF

D: TRBD2
size: NA
J: TRBJ2-3
V: TRBV4-3
DNA: TGCGCCAGCAGCCAAGATACTAGCGGCCCCGGGGATACGCAGTATTTT
CDR3: CASSQDTSGPGDTQYF

D: TRBD1
size: NA
J: TRBJ1-4
V: TRBV7-2
DNA: TGTGCCAGCAGCTTAGCGAAGGGACAGGGAAATGAAAAACTGTTTTTT
CDR3: CASSLAKGQGNEKLFF

D: NA
size: NA
J: TRBJ1-3
V: TRBV7-3
DNA: TGTGCCAGCAGCTTGATAGAAGGAAACACCATATATTTT
CDR3: CASSLIEGNTIYF

D: NA
size: NA
J: TRBJ1-1
V: TRBV5-4
DNA: TGTGCCAGCAGGTCCGTGGGGACGAGGGGACAATCTGAAGCTTTCTTT
CDR3: CASRSVGTRGQSEAFF

D: NA
size: NA
J: TRBJ1-5
V: TRBV5-1
DNA: TGCGCCAGCAGCTTGGGGGTAAACAGCAATCAGCCCCAGCATTTT
CDR3: CASSLGVNSNQPQHF

D: NA
size: NA
J: TRBJ1-2
V: TRBV6-4
DNA: TGTGCCAGCAGTTTTGAAAGAGGGGTTGACGGCTACACCTTC
CDR3: CASSFERGVDGYTF

D: NA
size: NA
J: TRBJ1-3
V: TRBV19
DNA: TGTGCCAGTAGTATGCTGAGACAGGTATCTGGAAACACCATATATTTT
CDR3: CASSMLRQVSGNTIYF

D: TRBD1
size: NA
J: TRBJ1-2
V: TRBV28
DNA: TGTGCCATCGTACCAGGGACAGGGCCTACCTATGGCTACACCTTC
CDR3: CAIVPGTGPTYGYTF

D: NA
size: NA
J: TRBJ1-5
V: TRBV18
DNA: TGTGCCAGCTCACCACTAAGCGATAGCAATCAGCCCCAGCATTTT
CDR3: CASSPLSDSNQPQHF

D: TRBD2
size: NA
J: TRBJ2-2
V: TRBV2
DNA: TGTGCCAGCAGTTATAGCGGGGGGGCGTCCACCGGGGAGCTGTTTTTT
CDR3: CASSYSGGASTGELFF

D: NA
size: NA
J: TRBJ2-3
V: TRBV4-2
DNA: TGTGCCAGCAGTCAAGTGGGTGGGGGCAGGACAGATACGCAGTATTTT
CDR3: CASSQVGGGRTDTQYF

D: NA
size: NA
J: TRBJ2-5
V: TRBV6-6
DNA: TGTGCCAGCAGTTACTCCGGAGTGGAGACCCAGTACTTC
CDR3: CASSYSGVETQYF

D: NA
size: NA
J: TRBJ2-7
V: TRBV19
DNA: TGTGCCAGTAGTATCAGGTGGCAGATCGAGCAGTACTTC
CDR3: CASSIRWQIEQYF

D: NA
size: NA
J: TRBJ1-2
V: TRBV5-1
DNA: TGCGCCAGCAGCTTGGTTCCAGGGGACTATGGCTACACCTTC
CDR3: CASSLVPGDYGYTF

D: TRBD1
size: NA
J: TRBJ1-2
V: TRBV11-2
DNA: TGTGCCAGCAGCCGACCGGGACAGGGCCGGTTCTATGGCTACACCTTC
CDR3: CASSRPGQGRFYGYTF

D: TRBD1
size: NA
J: TRBJ1-1
V: TRBV7-6
DNA: TGTGCCAGCAGCCCTAAACAGGGGGTGAACACTGAAGCTTTCTTT
CDR3: CASSPKQGVNTEAFF